A single sample is the source of the 16 T cell receptor beta chains below, sequenced in a study of cytomegalovirus exposure and HLA in healthy donors. Amplification used 60 Vbeta primers and 13 Jbeta primers. Assay: immunoSEQ multiplex PCR; the TCRdb copy retains only in-frame clones and omits some. The table lists 200,000 or so clones, 80% to 85% of them singletons. Sequencing was done on a sample of PBMCs. Source of these receptors: a young woman in good health and CMV-seronegative.

This chain links TRBV7-9 with TRBJ2-3, with TRBD2 identical over 13 bases. CDR1 and CDR2 (germline): SEHNR, FQNEAQ (reference sequence). The length of the CDR3 is 15 residues. J was trimmed by 4 bases and V by 4 bases; bases with no gene match: 2. The CDR3 reads CASSWTSGGPDTQYF. CDR3 sequence (DNA): TGTGCCAGCAGCTGGACTAGCGGGGGACCAGATACGCAGTATTTT.

In this sample, this clone turned up once. Relative to the germline gene, one junction end is altered; a read error may explain this. V gene TRBV7-9 combines with J gene TRBJ2-5; 7 bases line up with TRBD2. Germline V gene data show CDR1 as SEHNR and CDR2 as FQNEAQ (reference sequence). CDR3 length: 12 residues. The CDR3 DNA sequence: TGTTCCAGCAATTCCCGGGGCGGGAGACCAGACTTC. Protein: CSSNSRGGRPDF. The full variable domain, completed using reference TRBV7-9 and TRBJ2-5, is DTGVSQNPRHKITKRGQNVTFRCDPISEHNRLYWYRQTLGQGPEFLTYFQNEAQLEKSRLLSDRFSAERPKGSFSTLEIQRTEQGDSAMYLCSSNSRGGRPDFGPGTRLLVL.

J is TRBJ2-3 and V is TRBV5-1; D gene ambiguous. Germline V CDR1 and CDR2: SGHRS, YFSETQ. The length of the CDR3 is 15 residues. The V gene lost 3 bases and the J gene lost 0 bases, with 11 bases spanning the gap. The CDR3 bases are TGCGCCAGCAGCTCCGGCGGATCTAGCACAGATACGCAGTATTTT. Its protein is CASSSGGSSTDTQYF.

The chain joins TRBV30 to TRBJ2-7; 10 positions agree with TRBD1. The J segment lost 7 bases and the V segment lost 4 bases, leaving 16 bases of the junction unmatched. Germline CDR1 reads GTSNPN; CDR2 reads SVGIG (reference sequence). This CDR3 contains 16 residues. CDR3 DNA: TGTGCCTGGACCCTCCGGGGAAGACAGGGGGCCGATGAGCAGTACTTC. This encodes CAWTLRGRQGADEQYF.

The V gene is TRBV7-9, the J gene TRBJ2-1; D is possibly TRBD2 (5 bases). The germline gives CDR1 SEHNR, CDR2 FQNEAQ (reference sequence). CDR3 length: 15 residues. V lost 8 bases and J 5 bases, leaving 19 bases between the germline ends. The CDR3 nucleotides read TGTGCCAGCGGCCTTCGGGCCATGAGGGACAATGAGCAGTTCTTC. Translated: CASGLRAMRDNEQFF.

This chain uses TRBV29-1 with TRBJ2-5; 8 bases fit TRBD2. CDR1 is SQVTM, CDR2 ANQGSEA, per germline. V was pared by 8 bases and J by 1 base, with 6 bases of the junction left unmatched. The CDR3 has 13 amino acids. The CDR3 sequence is CSSRGGTQETQYF. DNA of the CDR3: TGCAGCTCACGGGGGGGGACCCAAGAGACCCAGTACTTC.

CDR3 loop: CASSQATWGDTGELFF. CDR3 bases: TGCGCCAGCAGCCAAGCGACTTGGGGGGACACCGGGGAGCTGTTTTTT. The gene calls are TRBV4-1 and TRBJ2-2, with D possibly TRBD2 on 6 matching bases. CDR1 and CDR2 (germline): MGHRA, YSYEKL. The CDR3 has 16 residues. Deletions cut 1 base from V and 3 bases from J, with 12 bases between.

This chain links TRBV2 with TRBJ2-5; D might be TRBD2 (6 bases). CDR3 length equals 13 residues. V was shortened by 7 bases and J by 4 bases, with 13 bases between the two germline ends. Per the germline V gene, CDR1 is SNHLY and CDR2 is FYNNEI. Here the CDR3 reads CASNGYGRETQYF. The CDR3 nucleotides are TGTGCCAGCAACGGGTACGGGAGAGAGACCCAGTACTTC. Using reference TRBV2 and TRBJ2-5 for the parts outside the CDR3, the full variable domain is EPEVTQTPSHQVTQMGQEVILRCVPISNHLYFYWYRQILGQKVEFLVSFYNNEISEKSEIFDDQFSVERPDGSNFTLKIRSTKLEDSAMYFCASNGYGRETQYFGPGTRLLVL.

The V and J genes are TRBV18 and TRBJ2-3; TRBD2 matches at 11 bases. The J segment lost 4 bases and the V segment lost 3 bases, leaving 30 bases of the junction unmatched. The CDR3 runs 24 residues. Germline V CDR1 and CDR2: KGHSH, LQKENI. The CDR3 reads CASSPFELRGTVTSGSLDPDTQYF. Here the CDR3 DNA reads TGTGCCAGCTCACCTTTTGAACTACGCGGGACAGTTACTAGCGGGAGTCTTGACCCAGATACGCAGTATTTT. Combining the CDR3 with reference TRBV18 and TRBJ2-3 gives the whole variable domain NAGVMQNPRHLVRRRGQEARLRCSPMKGHSHVYWYRQLPEEGLKFMVYLQKENIIDESGMPKERFSAEFPKEGPSILRIQQVVRGDSAAYFCASSPFELRGTVTSGSLDPDTQYFGPGTRLTVL.

The chain joins TRBV7-9 to TRBJ2-5; perhaps TRBD1 as D (6 bases). Deletions cut 1 base from V and 2 bases from J, with 11 bases between. The CDR3 is made up of 15 amino acids. Germline assignment: CDR1 SEHNR and CDR2 FQNEAQ (reference sequence). The CDR3, as DNA: TGTGCCAGCAGCTTAGTATCGACAGGTCAAGAGACCCAGTACTTC. This codes for CASSLVSTGQETQYF. Filled out from reference TRBV7-9 and TRBJ2-5, the complete variable domain reads DTGVSQNPRHKITKRGQNVTFRCDPISEHNRLYWYRQTLGQGPEFLTYFQNEAQLEKSRLLSDRFSAERPKGSFSTLEIQRTEQGDSAMYLCASSLVSTGQETQYFGPGTRLLVL.

This chain links TRBV6-1 with TRBJ2-5; 9 bases are shared with TRBD1. The CDR3 is made up of 13 amino acids. J was trimmed by 5 bases and V by 6 bases; bases with no gene match: 4. CDR1 is MNHNS, CDR2 SASEGT, per germline. The CDR3: CASSRQGDETQYF. In DNA, the CDR3 is TGTGCCAGCAGCCGACAGGGGGACGAGACCCAGTACTTC.

V gene TRBV27 combines with J gene TRBJ2-7; 7 bases align to TRBD1. Germline values: CDR1 MNHEY, CDR2 SMNVEV (reference sequence). The CDR3 covers 17 residues. The trim removed 0 bases at V and 4 bases at J, leaving 12 bases unmatched. This chain's CDR3 is CASSLSDRANPPYEQYF. For the CDR3, the DNA is TGTGCCAGCAGTTTATCAGACAGGGCCAATCCCCCATACGAGCAGTACTTC.

This rearrangement joins TRBV11-3 to TRBJ2-3; D perhaps matches TRBD1 (5 bases). Germline CDR1 SGHNT, CDR2 YENEEA. The length of the CDR3 is 14 residues. The V and J ends lost 4 bases and 6 bases respectively, with 14 bases between them. The CDR3 DNA follows: TGTGCCAGCAGCTGGGGCACGGGTATCGATACGCAGTATTTT. Its protein product is CASSWGTGIDTQYF.

The count of this clone is one. V gene TRBV7-2 combines with J gene TRBJ2-1, with 7 positions matching TRBD2. The ends lost 5 bases at V and 0 bases at J; junction bases unmatched: 4. The CDR3 consists of 15 residues. The germline V gene has CDR1 SGHTA and CDR2 FQGNSA. This chain's CDR3 is CASSPSGTSYNEQFF. The CDR3 DNA reads as TGTGCCAGCAGCCCGAGCGGGACCTCCTACAATGAGCAGTTCTTC.

This sequence joins TRBV7-6 and TRBJ1-4, with 9 bases lining up with TRBD1. In germline, CDR1 is SGHVS, CDR2 FNYEAQ. Germline trimming cut 5 bases from V and 8 bases from J; bases unmatched to any gene: 9. This CDR3 is built from 15 residues. The CDR3 sequence: CASSRRDREGEKLFF. CDR3 in DNA: TGTGCCAGCAGCCGCCGGGACAGGGAGGGGGAAAAACTGTTTTTT.

About this clone itself: Germline and junction disagree at one end, which may indicate a read error. The chain carries TRBV7-9 and TRBJ1-5; a possible D gene is TRBD1 (6 bases). Germline V gene lookup returns CDR1 SEHNR and CDR2 FQNEAQ (reference sequence). This CDR3 contains 12 residues. CDR3 DNA sequence: TGTTCCAGCAGCTTAACAGGGCAGCCCCAGCATTTT. It codes for CSSSLTGQPQHF. The full variable domain, in which reference TRBV7-9 and TRBJ1-5 provide the parts outside the CDR3, is DTGVSQNPRHKITKRGQNVTFRCDPISEHNRLYWYRQTLGQGPEFLTYFQNEAQLEKSRLLSDRFSAERPKGSFSTLEIQRTEQGDSAMYLCSSSLTGQPQHFGDGTRLSIL.